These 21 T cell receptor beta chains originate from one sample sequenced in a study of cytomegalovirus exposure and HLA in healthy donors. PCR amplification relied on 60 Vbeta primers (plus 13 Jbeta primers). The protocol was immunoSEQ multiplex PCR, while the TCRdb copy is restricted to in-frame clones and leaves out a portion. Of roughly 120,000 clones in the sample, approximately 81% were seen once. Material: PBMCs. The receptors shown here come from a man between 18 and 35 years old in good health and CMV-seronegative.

The CDR3 reads CASSPRGKLAGVEQFF. DNA for the CDR3: TGTGCCAGCAGCCCACGGGGCAAACTAGCGGGAGTTGAGCAGTTCTTC. The rearrangement uses TRBV9 and TRBJ2-1, with 11 bases that match TRBD2. In germline, CDR1 is SGDLS, CDR2 YYNGEE. V was clipped by 4 bases and J by 9 bases; unmatched bases: 12. This CDR3 is 16 amino acids long.

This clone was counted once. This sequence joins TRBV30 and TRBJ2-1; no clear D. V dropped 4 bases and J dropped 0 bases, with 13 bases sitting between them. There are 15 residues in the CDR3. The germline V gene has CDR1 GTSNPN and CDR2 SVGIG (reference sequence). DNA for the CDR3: TGTGCCTGGACCTTTTCCTCGAGCTCCTACAATGAGCAGTTCTTC. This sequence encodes CAWTFSSSSYNEQFF.

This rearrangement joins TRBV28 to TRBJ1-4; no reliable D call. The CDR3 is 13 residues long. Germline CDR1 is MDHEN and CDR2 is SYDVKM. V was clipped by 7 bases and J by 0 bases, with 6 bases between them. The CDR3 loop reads CASTVATNEKLFF. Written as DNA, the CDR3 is TGTGCCAGCACTGTTGCAACTAATGAAAAACTGTTTTTT. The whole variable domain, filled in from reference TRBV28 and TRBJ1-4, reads DVKVTQSSRYLVKRTGEKVFLECVQDMDHENMFWYRQDPGLGLRLIYFSYDVKMKEKGDIPEGYSVSREKKERFSLILESASTNQTSMYLCASTVATNEKLFFGSGTQLSVL.

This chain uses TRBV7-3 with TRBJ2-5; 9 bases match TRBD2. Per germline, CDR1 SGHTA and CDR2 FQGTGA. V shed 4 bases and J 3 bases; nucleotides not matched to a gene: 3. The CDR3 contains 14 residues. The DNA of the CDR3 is TGTGCCAGCAGCTCGGGACTAGCTGAAGAGACCCAGTACTTC. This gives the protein CASSSGLAEETQYF. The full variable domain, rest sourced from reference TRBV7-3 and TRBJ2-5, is GAGVSQTPSNKVTEKGKYVELRCDPISGHTALYWYRQSLGQGPEFLIYFQGTGAADDSGLPNDRFFAVRPEGSVSTLKIQRTERGDSAVYLCASSSGLAEETQYFGPGTRLLVL.

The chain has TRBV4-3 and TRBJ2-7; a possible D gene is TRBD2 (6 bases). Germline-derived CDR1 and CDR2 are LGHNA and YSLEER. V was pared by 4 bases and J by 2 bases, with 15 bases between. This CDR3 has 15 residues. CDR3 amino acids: CASSLDRGTAYEQYF. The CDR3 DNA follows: TGCGCCAGCAGCCTGGATCGGGGGACGGCCTACGAGCAGTACTTC.

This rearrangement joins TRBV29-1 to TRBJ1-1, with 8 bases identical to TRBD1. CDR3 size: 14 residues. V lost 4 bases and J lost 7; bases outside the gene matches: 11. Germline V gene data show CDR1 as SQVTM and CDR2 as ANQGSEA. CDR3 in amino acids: CSVGRAGGFLEAFF. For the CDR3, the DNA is TGCAGCGTTGGGAGGGCAGGGGGCTTTCTTGAAGCTTTCTTT.

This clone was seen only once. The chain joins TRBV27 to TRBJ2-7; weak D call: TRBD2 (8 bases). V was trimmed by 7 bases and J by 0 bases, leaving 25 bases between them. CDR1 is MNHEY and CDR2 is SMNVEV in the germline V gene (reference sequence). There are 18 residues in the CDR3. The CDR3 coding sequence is TGTGCCAGCAACCCAGGGGGATGGCTAGCGGGCAACTCCTACGAGCAGTACTTC. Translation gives CASNPGGWLAGNSYEQYF.

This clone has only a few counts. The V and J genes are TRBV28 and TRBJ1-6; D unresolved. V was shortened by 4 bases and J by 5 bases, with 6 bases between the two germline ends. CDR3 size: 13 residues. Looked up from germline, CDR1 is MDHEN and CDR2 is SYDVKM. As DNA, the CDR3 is TGTGCCAGCAGTTCATCAAATAATTCACCCCTCCACTTT. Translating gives CASSSSNNSPLHF.

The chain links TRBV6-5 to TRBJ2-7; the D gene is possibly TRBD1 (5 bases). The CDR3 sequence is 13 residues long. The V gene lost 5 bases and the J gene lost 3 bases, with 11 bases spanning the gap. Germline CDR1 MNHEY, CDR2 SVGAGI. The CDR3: CASSRTPGYEQYV. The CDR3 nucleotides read TGTGCCAGCAGTAGGACACCAGGCTACGAGCAGTACGTC.

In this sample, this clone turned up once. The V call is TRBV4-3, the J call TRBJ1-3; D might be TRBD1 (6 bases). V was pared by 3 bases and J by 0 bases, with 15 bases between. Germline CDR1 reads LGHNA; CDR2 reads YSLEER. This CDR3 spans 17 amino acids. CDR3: CASSHLGEGGSGNTIYF. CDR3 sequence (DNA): TGCGCCAGCAGCCACCTCGGGGAAGGGGGCTCTGGAAACACCATATATTTT.

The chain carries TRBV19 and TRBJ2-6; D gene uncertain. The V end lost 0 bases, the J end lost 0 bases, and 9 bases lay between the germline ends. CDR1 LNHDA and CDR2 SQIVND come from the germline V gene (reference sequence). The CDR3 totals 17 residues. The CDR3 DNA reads TGTGCCAGTAGTATAGATGGCACGGGCTCTGGGGCCAACGTCCTGACTTTC. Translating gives CASSIDGTGSGANVLTF.

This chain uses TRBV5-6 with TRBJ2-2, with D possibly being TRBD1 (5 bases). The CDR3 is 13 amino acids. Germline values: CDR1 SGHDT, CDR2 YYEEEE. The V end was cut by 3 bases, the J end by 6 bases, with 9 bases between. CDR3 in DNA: TGTGCCAGCAGCTACTACAGGCCCGGGGAGCTGTTTTTT. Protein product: CASSYYRPGELFF. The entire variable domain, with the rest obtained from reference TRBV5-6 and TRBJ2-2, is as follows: DAGVTQSPTHLIKTRGQQVTLRCSPKSGHDTVSWYQQALGQGPQFIFQYYEEEERQRGNFPDRFSGHQFPNYSSELNVNALLLGDSALYLCASSYYRPGELFFGEGSRLTVL.

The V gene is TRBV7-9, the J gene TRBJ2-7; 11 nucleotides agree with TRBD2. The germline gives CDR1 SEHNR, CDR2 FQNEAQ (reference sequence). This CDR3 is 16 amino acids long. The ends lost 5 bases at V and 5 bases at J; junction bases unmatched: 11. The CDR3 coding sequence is TGTGCCAGCAGCCTCGAAGTAGCGGGAGGGCCGGACGAGCAGTACTTC. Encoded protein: CASSLEVAGGPDEQYF.

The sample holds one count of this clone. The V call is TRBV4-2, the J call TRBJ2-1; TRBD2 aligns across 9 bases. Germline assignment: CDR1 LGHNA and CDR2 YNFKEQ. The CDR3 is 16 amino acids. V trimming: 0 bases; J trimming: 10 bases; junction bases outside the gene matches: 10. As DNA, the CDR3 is TGTGCCAGCAGCCAAGATCTGGTAGCGGGAGAAGGAGAGCAGTTCTTC. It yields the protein CASSQDLVAGEGEQFF.

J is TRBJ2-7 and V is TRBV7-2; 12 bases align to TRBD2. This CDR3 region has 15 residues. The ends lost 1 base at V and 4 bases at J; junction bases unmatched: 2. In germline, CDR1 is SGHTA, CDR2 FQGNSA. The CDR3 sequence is CASSLGTSGTYEQYF. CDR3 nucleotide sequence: TGTGCCAGCAGCTTAGGGACTAGCGGGACTTACGAGCAGTACTTC.

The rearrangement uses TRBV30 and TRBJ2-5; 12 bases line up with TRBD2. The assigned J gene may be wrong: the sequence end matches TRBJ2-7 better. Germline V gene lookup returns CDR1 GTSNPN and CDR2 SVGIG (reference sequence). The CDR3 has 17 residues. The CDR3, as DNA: TGTGCCTGGAGTGGGGGTCGGACTAGCGGGGCCTCCTACGAGCAGTACTTC. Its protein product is CAWSGGRTSGASYEQYF.

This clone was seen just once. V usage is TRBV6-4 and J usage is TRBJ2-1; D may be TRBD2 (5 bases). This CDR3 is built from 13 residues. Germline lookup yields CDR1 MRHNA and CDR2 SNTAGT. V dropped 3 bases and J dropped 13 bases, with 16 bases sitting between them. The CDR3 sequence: CASSDLRARGQFF. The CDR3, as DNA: TGTGCCAGCAGTGATCTAAGGGCTCGGGGTCAGTTCTTC.

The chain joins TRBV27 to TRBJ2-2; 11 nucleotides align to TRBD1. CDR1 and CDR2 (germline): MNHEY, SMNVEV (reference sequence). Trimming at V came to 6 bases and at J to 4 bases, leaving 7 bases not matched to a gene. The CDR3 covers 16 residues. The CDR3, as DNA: TGTGCCAGCAGCCAGGACAGGGGGCTCAGCACCGGGGAGCTGTTTTTT. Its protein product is CASSQDRGLSTGELFF.

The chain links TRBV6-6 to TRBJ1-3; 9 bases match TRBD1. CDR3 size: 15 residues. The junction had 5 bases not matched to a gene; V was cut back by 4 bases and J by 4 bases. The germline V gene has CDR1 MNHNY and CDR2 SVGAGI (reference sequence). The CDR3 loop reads CASSWGGQGGNTIYF. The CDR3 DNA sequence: TGTGCCAGCAGTTGGGGGGGACAGGGCGGAAACACCATATATTTT.

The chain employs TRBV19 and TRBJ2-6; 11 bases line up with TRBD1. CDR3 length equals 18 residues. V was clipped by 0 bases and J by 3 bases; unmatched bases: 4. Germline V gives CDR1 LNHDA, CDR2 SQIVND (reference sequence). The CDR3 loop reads CASSIDGQGAFGANVLTF. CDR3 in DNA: TGTGCCAGTAGTATAGATGGACAGGGGGCGTTTGGGGCCAACGTCCTGACTTTC.

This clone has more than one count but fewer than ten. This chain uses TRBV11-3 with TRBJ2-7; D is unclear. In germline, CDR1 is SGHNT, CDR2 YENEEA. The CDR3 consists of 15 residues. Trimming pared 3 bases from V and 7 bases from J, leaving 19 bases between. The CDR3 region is CASSLGRATLGEQYF. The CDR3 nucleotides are TGTGCCAGCAGCTTGGGTAGAGCAACCCTCGGGGAGCAGTACTTC.